This entry lists 24 T cell receptor beta chains sequenced from one sample in a study of human T cells and chemical hapten exposure. Time point: patch test 2, 6 weeks after DPC sensitization. This sample's treatment: therapeutic diphenylcyclopropenone sensitization with weekly scalp DPC. TCRdb passed the RACE reads through MiXCR, listing each CDR3 protein once. The repertoire includes 80,000 to 95,000 distinct CDR3 sequences, approximately 10% of them detected once, and around 1.5% sits in the top ten. Sequencing was performed on whole blood, taken in connection with sensitization to the hapten diphenylcyclopropenone (DPC). The receptors originated from a man aged 18 to 35 with alopecia areata. Some clones in this sample may be carry-over from other donors' samples.

This clonotype was observed a handful of times. The chain links TRBV15 to TRBJ2-7, with 10 bases that match TRBD2. V lost 5 bases, J lost 0 bases, and 16 bases stayed unmatched. In germline, CDR1 is LNHNV, CDR2 YYDKDF (reference sequence). This CDR3 is 19 amino acids long. The CDR3 nucleotides are TGTGCCACCAGCGGTTCACCGGGACTAGCGACGTCCGGCTCCTACGAGCAGTACTTC. Translating it yields CATSGSPGLATSGSYEQYF. Looking up the rest from reference TRBV15 and TRBJ2-7 gives the full variable domain: DAMVIQNPRYQVTQFGKPVTLSCSQTLNHNVMYWYQQKSSQAPKLLFHYYDKDFNNEADTPDNFQSRRPNTSFCFLDIRSPGLGDTAMYLCATSGSPGLATSGSYEQYFGPGTRLTVT.

Only a few counts were recorded for this clonotype. This chain connects TRBV10-3 to TRBJ2-1; the match to TRBD2 covers 8 bases. V gave up 6 bases and J gave up 7 bases; unmatched junction bases: 8. The V gene's germline CDR1 is ENHRY and CDR2 SYGVKD. The CDR3 is 14 amino acids. The CDR3 reads CAISGRGGENEQFF. In DNA, the CDR3 is TGTGCCATCAGCGGCCGGGGGGGAGAGAATGAGCAGTTCTTC.

The table lists this clonotype with many counts. The chain has TRBV2 and TRBJ1-6; D gene unclear. The CDR3 is 15 residues long. CDR1 SNHLY and CDR2 FYNNEI come from the germline V gene. Trimming removed 0 bases from V and 9 bases from J, with 12 bases in between. CDR3 sequence: CASSEAGIHGSPLHF. In nucleotides, the CDR3 is TGTGCCAGCAGTGAAGCGGGGATCCACGGTTCACCCCTCCACTTT.

This clonotype has just a few counts. The chain uses TRBV10-3 and TRBJ1-2; D unclear. The germline V gene has CDR1 ENHRY and CDR2 SYGVKD. This CDR3 spans 15 amino acids. The V and J ends lost 0 bases and 4 bases respectively, with 12 bases between them. The CDR3 DNA reads TGTGCCATCAGTGAGTCCAACGTGCATGGCTATGGCTACACCTTC. Amino acid sequence: CAISESNVHGYGYTF.

The chain is built from TRBV20-1 and TRBJ2-1, with D maybe TRBD2 (7 bases). Germline lookup yields CDR1 DFQATT and CDR2 SNEGSKA (reference sequence). V lost 3 bases and J lost 6, with 18 bases in between. The CDR3 consists of 15 residues. This chain's CDR3 is CSASGGGASGNEQFF. In DNA, the CDR3 is TGCAGTGCTAGCGGAGGGGGGGCCTCCGGCAATGAGCAGTTCTTC.

This clonotype was seen repeatedly, ten times or more. The chain uses TRBV5-1 and TRBJ1-2; D remains unclear. Between the trimmed V and J ends, which lost 7 bases and 8 bases, there was a span of 12 bases. Germline loops: CDR1 SGHRS, CDR2 YFSETQ. This CDR3 is built from 11 residues. DNA for the CDR3: TGCGCCAGCGGTGAAAAATTCGGCTACACCTTC. It codes for CASGEKFGYTF. Drawing the rest from reference TRBV5-1 and TRBJ1-2, the complete variable domain is KAGVTQTPRYLIKTRGQQVTLSCSPISGHRSVSWYQQTPGQGLQFLFEYFSETQRNKGNFPGRFSGRQFSNSRSEMNVSTLELGDSALYLCASGEKFGYTFGSGTRLTVV.

V usage is TRBV29-1 and J usage is TRBJ2-3; no clear D gene. The germline V and J ends were trimmed by 4 bases and 5 bases, with 7 bases remaining between them. Germline V gene sequence: CDR1 SQVTM, CDR2 ANQGSEA. This CDR3 has 11 amino acids. CDR3 in DNA: TGCAGCGTTGGGGTCCGAGATACGCAGTATTTT. Protein product: CSVGVRDTQYF.

This clonotype has at least ten counts. The chain carries TRBV12-3 or TRBV12-4 and TRBJ1-1, with 11 bases matching TRBD1. This CDR3 contains 15 residues. After removal of 4 bases from V and 7 bases from J, the junction contained 8 bases not matched to a gene. The CDR3: CASSWGQGGWIEAFF. The CDR3 nucleotides are TGTGCCAGCAGTTGGGGACAGGGGGGGTGGATTGAAGCTTTCTTT.

This clonotype appeared a few times. The rearrangement links TRBV9 to TRBJ2-3, with 7 bases matching TRBD2. CDR1 SGDLS and CDR2 YYNGEE come from the germline V gene. This CDR3 comprises 16 residues. Trimming at V came to 0 bases and at J to 0 bases, leaving 4 bases not matched to a gene. CDR3: CASSVEGAGSTDTQYF. The CDR3 DNA reads as TGTGCCAGCAGCGTAGAAGGAGCGGGGAGCACAGATACGCAGTATTTT.

The V and J genes are TRBV4-1 and TRBJ1-1, with D perhaps TRBD1 (5 bases). CDR1 MGHRA and CDR2 YSYEKL come from the germline V gene. The CDR3 runs 16 residues. The ends were cut back, 0 bases at V and 7 bases at J, with 18 bases in the middle. CDR3 sequence (DNA): TGCGCCAGCAGCCAAGATGAGAGTGTAGGGGTTGGTGAAGCTTTCTTT. Protein: CASSQDESVGVGEAFF.

This clonotype came up many times. The chain couples TRBV4-3 to TRBJ1-1; weak D call: TRBD1 (5 bases). V dropped 0 bases and J dropped 8 bases, with 16 bases sitting between them. Germline CDR1 LGHNA, CDR2 YSLEER. This CDR3 contains 15 residues. The CDR3 nucleotides read TGCGCCAGCAGCCAAGATCCGATTGAAGGGGTAGAAGCTTTCTTT. As protein: CASSQDPIEGVEAFF.

V and J are TRBV7-9 and TRBJ2-2; the D gene is possibly TRBD2 (7 bases). Trimming stripped 5 bases from V and 5 bases from J, with 15 bases between. Germline V gene data show CDR1 as SEHNR and CDR2 as FQNEAQ (reference sequence). This CDR3 region has 15 residues. Here the CDR3 DNA reads TGTGCCAGCAGCCAAGGGGGGGCTCGGACCGGGGAGCTGTTTTTT. It is translated as CASSQGGARTGELFF.

V usage is TRBV29-1 and J usage is TRBJ1-1, with D uncertain. Trimming took off 3 bases at V and 0 bases at J, with 14 bases between the two ends. This CDR3 is built from 15 residues. Per germline, CDR1 SQVTM and CDR2 ANQGSEA. DNA for the CDR3: TGCAGCGTTGATCGGGCGATAACCATGAACACTGAAGCTTTCTTT. This encodes CSVDRAITMNTEAFF.

This chain links TRBV4-3 with TRBJ1-6; 7 bases map to TRBD1. The CDR3 covers 15 residues. Germline trimming cut 5 bases from V and 5 bases from J; bases unmatched to any gene: 6. From germline, CDR1 is LGHNA and CDR2 YSLEER. CDR3 amino acids: CASSTPGGDNSPLHF. The CDR3 DNA reads TGCGCCAGCAGCACCCCAGGGGGAGATAATTCACCCCTCCACTTT.

The chain is built from TRBV10-3 and TRBJ2-3, with no clear D. The CDR3 extends over 14 amino acids. Trimming took off 6 bases at V and 5 bases at J, with 15 bases between the two ends. The V gene's germline CDR1 is ENHRY and CDR2 SYGVKD. CDR3 in amino acids: CAISEVQARDTQYF. DNA for the CDR3: TGTGCCATCAGCGAGGTGCAGGCCAGAGATACGCAGTATTTT.

This clonotype was seen many times. The chain carries TRBV20-1 and TRBJ2-5, with 8 bases that match TRBD1. Trimming at V came to 0 bases and at J to 5 bases, leaving 8 bases not matched to a gene. The CDR3 length is 15 residues. CDR1 is DFQATT, CDR2 SNEGSKA, per germline (reference sequence). CDR3 nucleotides: TGCAGTGCTAGAGATCCCCAGGGGGCACGGGAGACCCAGTACTTC. Its protein product is CSARDPQGARETQYF.

V gene TRBV12-3 or TRBV12-4 combines with J gene TRBJ1-6; D possibly corresponds to TRBD1 (6 bases). The CDR3 totals 15 residues. Trimming shortened V by 5 bases and J by 7 bases, and 15 bases separated the two germline ends. The DNA for the CDR3 is TGTGCCAGCAGTACCAGGGGCGCCGGAAATTCACCCCTCCACTTT. Protein product: CASSTRGAGNSPLHF.

This clonotype occurred a few times. This rearrangement joins TRBV11-3 to TRBJ2-5; D call uncertain. Germline V gene sequence: CDR1 SGHNT, CDR2 YENEEA. V lost 8 bases, J lost 3 bases, and 13 bases lay in between. The CDR3 extends over 13 amino acids. The CDR3 region is CASESRREETQYF. For the CDR3, the DNA is TGTGCCAGCGAAAGTCGCAGAGAAGAGACCCAGTACTTC.

This clonotype occurred a few times. The chain couples TRBV2 to TRBJ2-7, with D possibly being TRBD1 or TRBD2 (5 bases each). Germline CDR1 SNHLY, CDR2 FYNNEI. The CDR3 consists of 14 residues. The V and J ends lost 7 bases and 7 bases respectively, with 20 bases between them. CDR3 coding DNA: TGTGCCAGCATTTACACCAGGGTAGGCGGGGAGCAGTACTTC. Protein sequence: CASIYTRVGGEQYF. Filled out from reference TRBV2 and TRBJ2-7, the complete variable domain reads EPEVTQTPSHQVTQMGQEVILRCVPISNHLYFYWYRQILGQKVEFLVSFYNNEISEKSEIFDDQFSVERPDGSNFTLKIRSTKLEDSAMYFCASIYTRVGGEQYFGPGTRLTVT.

This clonotype was counted a few times. The chain couples TRBV10-3 to TRBJ2-5, with D perhaps TRBD2 (6 bases). CDR1 and CDR2 (germline): ENHRY, SYGVKD. The CDR3 has 14 residues. V was cut by 4 bases and J by 0 bases, with 9 bases left in between. CDR3 sequence (DNA): TGTGCCATCAGTGTTCCGGGAGACCAAGAGACCCAGTACTTC. Its protein product is CAISVPGDQETQYF.

This clonotype has a handful of counts. This rearrangement joins TRBV7-3 to TRBJ1-1; no clear D gene. Trimming took 5 bases from V and 1 from J, leaving 17 bases between them. Germline V gene data show CDR1 as SGHTA and CDR2 as FQGTGA. CDR3 length equals 16 residues. CDR3 in amino acids: CASSPKGPGRNTEAFF. In nucleotides, the CDR3 is TGTGCCAGCAGCCCCAAGGGTCCCGGGAGGAACACTGAAGCTTTCTTT.

In this sample, this clonotype turned up a few times. The chain couples TRBV12-2 to TRBJ1-6. TRBV12-2 is reported as a pseudogene. The CDR3 loop spans 12 amino acids. The CDR3 loop reads CAPGGVSSPLHF. CDR3 bases: TGTGCCCCCGGAGGGGTGAGTTCACCCCTCCACTTT.

Many counts were recorded for this clonotype. This chain connects TRBV7-6 to TRBJ2-7; TRBD1 aligns across 7 bases. This CDR3 is 18 amino acids long. Trimming took 3 bases from V and 2 from J; bases not matched to a gene: 16. In germline, CDR1 is SGHVS, CDR2 FNYEAQ. The CDR3 bases are TGTGCCAGCAGCTTGCCCCTAGACCAGACAGGGCAGACCTACGAGCAGTACTTC. Its translation: CASSLPLDQTGQTYEQYF.

The chain carries TRBV3-1 and TRBJ2-1; the match to TRBD2 covers 10 bases. Germline V lookup: CDR1 LGHDT, CDR2 YNNKEL (reference sequence). The CDR3 is 16 amino acids. With 3 bases clipped from V and 3 bases from J, the junction kept 5 bases outside the gene matches. The CDR3 loop reads CASSQDSGGLYNEQFF. As DNA, the CDR3 is TGTGCCAGCAGCCAGGATAGCGGGGGGCTCTACAATGAGCAGTTCTTC.